The clone carrying this TCR beta chain has a single count. Repertoires were generated with immunoSEQ multiplex PCR, while TCRdb's copy carries only in-frame clones and drops some. Of 60,000 to 95,000 clones listed, around nine tenths were seen once; the top ten hold 9.5%. This specimen comes from a study of control samples from healthy donors and cancer patients. This CDR3 has 13 amino acids. Germline-derived CDR1 and CDR2 are KGHSH and LQKENI. V was pared by 5 bases and J by 4 bases, with 2 bases of the junction left unmatched. The origin of this receptor is a woman aged 45-59 years with colorectal cancer. The chain carries TRBV18 and TRBJ2-3, with 8 bases fitting TRBD1. Source material: PBMCs. In DNA, the CDR3 is TGTGCCAGCTCATCGGACAGGGCAGATACGCAGTATTTT. Its protein product is CASSSDRADTQYF.